The 21 T cell receptor beta chains below were found in one sample sequenced in a study of chemoradiotherapy in HPV16-positive cancers. Measured with immunoSEQ multiplex PCR; TCRdb has only the in-frame clones, and not every one. The sample contains about 17,000 clones, 90% to 95% of which appear only once. The sequenced sample was blood, obtained from a patient who underwent chemoradiotherapy. These receptors originate from a human donor with HPV-associated anogenital cancer.

This clone has only a few counts. This chain uses TRBV7-8 with TRBJ1-6; TRBD1 aligns across 8 bases. The ends lost 3 bases at V and 6 bases at J; junction bases unmatched: 4. The germline V gene has CDR1 SGHVS and CDR2 FQNEAQ. This CDR3 contains 15 residues. In DNA, the CDR3 is TGTGCCAGCAGCTTCCCGGGACAGGCTAATTCACCCCTCCACTTT. It codes for CASSFPGQANSPLHF. The variable domain in full, completed from reference TRBV7-8 and TRBJ1-6, reads GAGVSQSPRYKVAKRGQDVALRCDPISGHVSLFWYQQALGQGPEFLTYFQNEAQLDKSGLPSDRFFAERPEGSVSTLKIQRTQQEDSAVYLCASSFPGQANSPLHFGNGTRLTVT.

The genes are TRBV7-9 and TRBJ2-2; either TRBD1 or TRBD2 may fit D (5 bases each). Germline V gene sequence: CDR1 SEHNR, CDR2 FQNEAQ (reference sequence). The CDR3 totals 16 residues. V was pared by 5 bases and J by 6 bases, with 19 bases between. The CDR3 is CASSGAGTGGPGELFF. In DNA, the CDR3 is TGTGCCAGCAGCGGCGCCGGGACCGGAGGACCCGGGGAGCTGTTTTTT.

The chain employs TRBV27 and TRBJ2-1, with TRBD2 matching 13 bases. This CDR3 spans 14 amino acids. V trimming: 11 bases; J trimming: 5 bases; junction bases outside the gene matches: 6. CDR1 and CDR2 (germline): MNHEY, SMNVEV (reference sequence). In nucleotides, the CDR3 is TGTGCCTCGGGACTAGCGGGGAACAACAATGAGCAGTTCTTC. It yields the protein CASGLAGNNNEQFF.

In its sample, this clone was seen a few times. The genes are TRBV2 and TRBJ2-2; D ambiguous. V was cut by 3 bases and J by 7 bases, with 9 bases left in between. The germline gives CDR1 SNHLY, CDR2 FYNNEI. This CDR3 has 13 amino acids. The CDR3 protein is CASSEMGDGELFF. Here the CDR3 DNA reads TGTGCCAGCAGTGAGATGGGTGACGGGGAGCTGTTTTTT.

This chain joins TRBV9 and TRBJ2-3; no clear D gene. Germline values: CDR1 SGDLS, CDR2 YYNGEE. This CDR3 is built from 12 residues. The V gene lost 4 bases and the J gene lost 6 bases, with 9 bases spanning the gap. The CDR3 protein is CASSYEVDTQYF. The DNA of the CDR3 is TGTGCCAGCAGCTATGAGGTTGATACGCAGTATTTT.

The chain recombines TRBV5-1 with TRBJ2-3, with TRBD1 matching over 9 bases. Trimming took 3 bases from V and 5 from J; bases not matched to a gene: 4. This CDR3 comprises 14 residues. CDR1 and CDR2 (germline): SGHRS, YFSETQ. DNA for the CDR3: TGCGCCAGCAGCTCGGGACAGGGACTAGATACGCAGTATTTT. This encodes CASSSGQGLDTQYF.

The chain combines TRBV10-1 with TRBJ1-1; D remains ambiguous. V lost 4 bases, J lost 5 bases, and 14 bases lay in between. CDR1 and CDR2 (germline): WNHNN, SYGVQD (reference sequence). The CDR3 contains 14 residues. The CDR3 DNA sequence: TGCGCCAGCAGTGCAGAACTACTGGGGACTGAAGCTTTCTTT. It specifies CASSAELLGTEAFF.

V and J are TRBV7-9 and TRBJ2-1; the match to TRBD1 covers 8 bases. CDR1 and CDR2 (germline): SEHNR, FQNEAQ (reference sequence). V trimming: 5 bases; J trimming: 8 bases; junction bases outside the gene matches: 8. The CDR3 consists of 14 residues. CDR3 region: CASSLRQGWDEQFF. CDR3 coding DNA: TGTGCCAGCAGCCTCCGACAGGGGTGGGATGAGCAGTTCTTC.

The rearrangement joins TRBV9 to TRBJ2-5, with unresolved D. CDR3 size: 14 residues. The V end lost 4 bases, the J end lost 2 bases, and 12 bases lay between the germline ends. Germline CDR1 and CDR2: SGDLS and YYNGEE. The CDR3 coding sequence is TGTGCCAGCAGCCGGACGGTTGGGCAAGAGACCCAGTACTTC. Translated: CASSRTVGQETQYF.

This sequence joins TRBV7-9 and TRBJ1-2; possible D gene TRBD1, 5 bases. V lost 4 bases, J lost 3 bases, and 9 bases lay in between. This CDR3 region has 13 residues. CDR1 and CDR2 from the germline V gene are SEHNR and FQNEAQ (reference sequence). CDR3 protein: CASSSREDYGYTF. CDR3 bases: TGTGCCAGCAGCTCCAGGGAGGACTATGGCTACACCTTC.

The chain is built from TRBV25-1 and TRBJ1-3; D not resolved. Germline CDR1 MGHDK, CDR2 SYGVNS. V lost 2 bases, J lost 0 bases, and 14 bases lay in between. The CDR3 runs 17 residues. The CDR3 region is CASSEPHGGSSGNTIYF. CDR3 DNA sequence: TGTGCCAGCAGTGAACCCCACGGCGGGAGCTCTGGAAACACCATATATTTT.

The CDR3, as DNA: TGCAGCGTTTTGGGGACAGGGACAGAGACCCAGTACTTC. Protein: CSVLGTGTETQYF. J is TRBJ2-5 and V is TRBV29-1, with 9 positions matching TRBD1. Germline CDR1 reads SQVTM; CDR2 reads ANQGSEA. CDR3 length equals 13 residues. Unmatched junction bases numbered 5, after V lost 5 bases and J lost 4 bases.

The rearrangement joins TRBV2 to TRBJ2-5; D may be TRBD1 or TRBD2 (6 bases each). Germline V lookup: CDR1 SNHLY, CDR2 FYNNEI. The CDR3 runs to 10 residues. With 8 bases removed from V and 13 bases from J, the gap between germline ends came to 14 bases. DNA for the CDR3: TGTGCCAGCGGAGGGACAAGGCTGTACTTC. Its translation is CASGGTRLYF.

The V call is TRBV6-1, the J call TRBJ2-5, with TRBD2 as a possible D gene (5 bases). The length of the CDR3 is 14 residues. Trimming shortened V by 3 bases and J by 7 bases, and 15 bases separated the two germline ends. The germline CDR1 and CDR2 sequences are MNHNS and SASEGT. The CDR3 bases are TGTGCCAGCAGTGACGGGAAGGGCCCCTTGACCCAGTACTTC. Translating it yields CASSDGKGPLTQYF.

The V and J genes are TRBV5-6 and TRBJ1-4; D is perhaps TRBD1 (6 bases). CDR1 is SGHDT, CDR2 YYEEEE, per germline. Trimming stripped 2 bases from V and 2 bases from J, with 10 bases between. CDR3 size: 15 residues. This chain's CDR3 is CASSLPRGTNEKLFF. The CDR3, as DNA: TGTGCCAGCAGCTTACCCAGGGGTACTAATGAAAAACTGTTTTTT.

The chain recombines TRBV4-2 with TRBJ2-7; D gene ambiguous. Trimming stripped 4 bases from V and 2 bases from J, with 15 bases between. Per the germline V gene, CDR1 is LGHNA and CDR2 is YNFKEQ. The CDR3 has 15 amino acids. CDR3 region: CASSPDVDGPYEQYF. CDR3 nucleotide sequence: TGTGCCAGCAGCCCTGACGTTGACGGACCCTACGAGCAGTACTTC.

The chain uses TRBV9 and TRBJ2-3, with D perhaps being TRBD1 or TRBD2 (5 bases each). Between the trimmed V and J ends, which lost 4 bases and 4 bases, there was a span of 22 bases. CDR1 SGDLS and CDR2 YYNGEE come from the germline V gene. The CDR3 sequence is 17 residues long. CDR3 bases: TGTGCCAGCAGCTCTTCGCGCCTAGCTGGGGGTGCAGATACGCAGTATTTT. Its translation: CASSSSRLAGGADTQYF.

The sample holds one count of this clone. J is TRBJ2-1 and V is TRBV7-2, with D perhaps matching TRBD2 (5 bases). Germline loops: CDR1 SGHTA, CDR2 FQGNSA. Trimming took 2 bases from V and 4 from J, leaving 6 bases between them. The CDR3 is made up of 13 amino acids. CDR3 DNA: TGTGCCAGCAGCTTAACGGGGTACAATGAGCAGTTCTTC. Amino acids: CASSLTGYNEQFF.

The CDR3 DNA is TGTGCCAGCAGCTTACGTTATAGGAACGAGCAGTACTTC. Its translation: CASSLRYRNEQYF. This chain uses TRBV13 with TRBJ2-7, with unresolved D. V was clipped by 2 bases and J by 5 bases, with 10 bases between them. Germline CDR1 PRHDT, CDR2 FYEKMQ (reference sequence). The CDR3 covers 13 residues. The variable domain in full, with the rest retrieved from reference TRBV13 and TRBJ2-7, is AAGVIQSPRHLIKEKRETATLKCYPIPRHDTVYWYQQGPGQDPQFLISFYEKMQSDKGSIPDRFSAQQFSDYHSELNMSSLELGDSALYFCASSLRYRNEQYFGPGTRLTVT.

V and J are TRBV27 and TRBJ1-1; D unclear. Per germline, CDR1 MNHEY and CDR2 SMNVEV (reference sequence). V lost 0 bases to trimming and J lost 1 base, with 6 bases between them. CDR3 size: 14 residues. CDR3 DNA sequence: TGTGCCAGCAGTTTATCGATACAGAACACTGAAGCTTTCTTT. It is translated as CASSLSIQNTEAFF.

The V gene is TRBV5-1, the J gene TRBJ2-1; D ambiguous. This CDR3 region has 16 residues. Germline V lookup: CDR1 SGHRS, CDR2 YFSETQ. V dropped 0 bases and J dropped 0 bases, with 10 bases sitting between them. The CDR3 sequence: CASSLGVVSSYNEQFF. CDR3 sequence (DNA): TGCGCCAGCAGCTTGGGAGTGGTGAGCTCCTACAATGAGCAGTTCTTC.